Below are 32 T cell receptor beta chains sequenced from a single sample in a study of Tregs in tolerant kidney transplant recipients. The protocol was immunoSEQ multiplex PCR, while the TCRdb copy is restricted to in-frame clones and leaves out a portion. The sample has about 100,000 clones, roughly 89% seen once; the top ten hold approximately 0.3%. The sample in question was CD4+ T cells from blood, obtained before the transplant. Receptors originate from a human donor who received a combined kidney and bone marrow transplant.

The chain is built from TRBV18 and TRBJ1-4; D perhaps matches TRBD1 (5 bases). This CDR3 region has 15 residues. The germline CDR1 and CDR2 sequences are KGHSH and LQKENI. With 6 bases removed from V and 8 bases from J, the gap between germline ends came to 19 bases. The CDR3 DNA is TGTGCCAGCTCCCCCATTCCGACAGCCGTGGAAAAACTGTTTTTT. This sequence encodes CASSPIPTAVEKLFF.

V usage is TRBV5-4 and J usage is TRBJ1-5, with 8 bases matching TRBD1. This CDR3 has 13 residues. CDR1 and CDR2 (germline): SGHNT, YYREEE (reference sequence). V shed 4 bases, J shed 5 bases, and the junction held 2 bases outside the gene matches. The CDR3 sequence: CASSVDRDQPQHF. The CDR3 region has the DNA TGTGCCAGCAGCGTGGACAGGGATCAGCCCCAGCATTTT.

This chain connects TRBV28 to TRBJ1-5; TRBD1 aligns across 11 bases. Trimming took 7 bases from V and 9 from J; bases not matched to a gene: 14. CDR1 is MDHEN, CDR2 SYDVKM, per germline. The CDR3 extends over 16 amino acids. Here the CDR3 DNA reads TGTGCCAGCACCCCAAGAGGGACAGGGGGAATAAGGCCCCAGCATTTT. Protein sequence: CASTPRGTGGIRPQHF. Variable domain in full (rest from reference TRBV28 and TRBJ1-5): DVKVTQSSRYLVKRTGEKVFLECVQDMDHENMFWYRQDPGLGLRLIYFSYDVKMKEKGDIPEGYSVSREKKERFSLILESASTNQTSMYLCASTPRGTGGIRPQHFGDGTRLSIL.

This clone was detected only once. The V call is TRBV5-4, the J call TRBJ2-1, with 9 bases that match TRBD2. The CDR3 totals 16 residues. Per the germline V gene, CDR1 is SGHNT and CDR2 is YYREEE (reference sequence). The V and J ends lost 0 bases and 6 bases, in that order; junction bases with no gene match: 7. The CDR3 region is CASSLALIAGVNEQFF. CDR3 in DNA: TGTGCCAGCAGCTTGGCCCTGATAGCGGGAGTCAATGAGCAGTTCTTC. Full variable domain (missing parts from reference TRBV5-4 and TRBJ2-1): ETGVTQSPTHLIKTRGQQVTLRCSSQSGHNTVSWYQQALGQGPQFIFQYYREEENGRGNFPPRFSGLQFPNYSSELNVNALELDDSALYLCASSLALIAGVNEQFFGPGTRLTVL.

This rearrangement joins TRBV25-1 to TRBJ2-5; maybe TRBD2 (6 bases). V was trimmed by 6 bases and J by 7 bases, leaving 9 bases between them. The germline V gene encodes CDR1 MGHDK and CDR2 SYGVNS. The CDR3 is 11 residues long. CDR3 amino acids: CASSPGGTQYF. CDR3 DNA: TGTGCCAGCAGCCCCGGGGGGACCCAGTACTTC.

This clone came up once. The J gene is TRBJ2-1, the V gene TRBV27; 9 nucleotides match TRBD2. V dropped 4 bases and J dropped 0; count of bases not matched to a gene: 7. The CDR3 consists of 17 residues. The V gene's germline CDR1 is MNHEY and CDR2 SMNVEV (reference sequence). The CDR3, as DNA: TGTGCCAGCAGTTGGCGGGGGGGCGGGAGCTCCTACAATGAGCAGTTCTTC. Residues: CASSWRGGGSSYNEQFF.

The chain employs TRBV9 and TRBJ2-5; possibly TRBD1 for D (6 bases). The CDR3 runs 14 residues. The germline V gene has CDR1 SGDLS and CDR2 YYNGEE. The germline V and J ends were trimmed by 4 bases and 3 bases, with 13 bases remaining between them. The CDR3 loop reads CASSPAGVEETQYF. In nucleotides, the CDR3 is TGTGCCAGCAGCCCGGCAGGGGTCGAAGAGACCCAGTACTTC.

This clone occurred once. The gene calls are TRBV28 and TRBJ1-4; unclear D gene. Germline CDR1 and CDR2: MDHEN and SYDVKM. The CDR3 consists of 14 residues. V lost 0 bases and J lost 5, with 7 bases in between. Written as DNA, the CDR3 is TGTGCCAGCAGTTTATGGGGCCAGAATGAAAAACTGTTTTTT. Translated: CASSLWGQNEKLFF.

The chain joins TRBV10-1 to TRBJ2-5; tentative D call: TRBD2 (5 bases). Germline CDR1 WNHNN, CDR2 SYGVQD (reference sequence). Deletions cut 3 bases from V and 1 base from J, with 6 bases between. The CDR3 totals 13 residues. The CDR3 DNA follows: TGCGCCAGCAGTGACGGGGTCCAAGAGACCCAGTACTTC. Translating gives CASSDGVQETQYF.

V usage is TRBV5-1 and J usage is TRBJ2-3; tentative D call: TRBD2 (6 bases). V lost 4 bases and J lost 0, with 12 bases in between. Germline values: CDR1 SGHRS, CDR2 YFSETQ. This CDR3 is built from 15 residues. The DNA of the CDR3 is TGCGCCAGCAGCGGGGGGTACGGTAGCACAGATACGCAGTATTTT. It yields the protein CASSGGYGSTDTQYF.

The CDR3 spells CASSEQGYNEQFF. CDR3 bases: TGTGCCAGCAGTGAACAGGGCTACAATGAGCAGTTCTTC. The chain carries TRBV2 and TRBJ2-1, with D tentatively TRBD1 (5 bases). V was cut by 2 bases and J by 3 bases, with 5 bases left in between. This CDR3 has 13 amino acids. Germline V gene lookup returns CDR1 SNHLY and CDR2 FYNNEI.

The V gene is TRBV25-1, the J gene TRBJ1-4, with 8 bases aligning to TRBD1. The V and J ends lost 1 base and 5 bases, in that order; junction bases with no gene match: 6. The CDR3 is made up of 16 amino acids. From germline, CDR1 is MGHDK and CDR2 SYGVNS. CDR3 coding DNA: TGTGCCAGCAGTGAATTCGGACAGGGTCAAAATGAAAAACTGTTTTTT. This encodes CASSEFGQGQNEKLFF.

The chain combines TRBV25-1 with TRBJ1-2, with D perhaps matching TRBD1 (6 bases). CDR3 length equals 13 residues. Per the germline V gene, CDR1 is MGHDK and CDR2 is SYGVNS. V was pared by 7 bases and J by 2 bases, with 11 bases between. CDR3 in DNA: TGTGCCAGCACCGACAGGTCCAACTATGGCTACACCTTC. This translates into CASTDRSNYGYTF.

This sequence joins TRBV11-2 and TRBJ1-1; D perhaps matches TRBD1 (5 bases). Germline values: CDR1 SGHAT, CDR2 FQNNGV. Trimming pared 5 bases from V and 3 bases from J, leaving 16 bases between. The CDR3 is 15 amino acids. The CDR3 sequence is CASSPGGLGDTEAFF. The CDR3 nucleotides read TGTGCCAGCAGCCCGGGGGGGTTGGGGGACACTGAAGCTTTCTTT.

The chain is built from TRBV2 and TRBJ2-5; TRBD2 aligns across 9 bases. Germline trimming cut 4 bases from V and 5 bases from J; bases unmatched to any gene: 11. This CDR3 spans 16 amino acids. Per the germline V gene, CDR1 is SNHLY and CDR2 is FYNNEI. CDR3 sequence reads: CASSASRGRASETQYF. As DNA, the CDR3 is TGTGCCAGCAGTGCGTCTCGCGGGAGGGCCTCGGAGACCCAGTACTTC.

The gene calls are TRBV6-5 and TRBJ1-2, with D perhaps TRBD1 (5 bases). The CDR3 totals 14 residues. Deletions cut 5 bases from V and 4 bases from J, with 14 bases between. CDR1 and CDR2 from the germline V gene are MNHEY and SVGAGI. The CDR3 DNA sequence: TGTGCCAGCAGTGAGTCCAGGGATCGCTATGGCTACACCTTC. It encodes CASSESRDRYGYTF.

The rearrangement uses TRBV28 and TRBJ2-7; D might be TRBD2 (5 bases). The CDR3 has 14 residues. Trimming removed 2 bases from V and 2 bases from J, with 10 bases in between. Germline V lookup: CDR1 MDHEN, CDR2 SYDVKM. This chain's CDR3 is CASSLRGQTYEQYF. The CDR3 bases are TGTGCCAGCAGTTTACGGGGTCAAACCTACGAGCAGTACTTC.

The rearrangement links TRBV30 to TRBJ2-7; D is perhaps TRBD2 (6 bases). This CDR3 has 14 amino acids. Between the trimmed V and J ends, which lost 3 bases and 2 bases, there was a span of 14 bases. In germline, CDR1 is GTSNPN, CDR2 SVGIG (reference sequence). The DNA of the CDR3 is TGTGCCTGGAGGGAGGGGATGGGCACCTACGAGCAGTACTTC. It specifies CAWREGMGTYEQYF.

The genes are TRBV7-7 and TRBJ2-3, with TRBD1 identical over 7 bases. CDR3 length: 15 residues. V was pared by 1 base and J by 6 bases, with 7 bases of the junction left unmatched. Germline-derived CDR1 and CDR2 are SSHAT and FNYEAQ (reference sequence). The CDR3 reads CASSLGKGASDTQYF. The CDR3 nucleotides read TGTGCCAGCAGCTTAGGAAAGGGGGCGTCGGATACGCAGTATTTT.

This chain connects TRBV7-9 to TRBJ2-1; 7 positions match TRBD2. The V gene's germline CDR1 is SEHNR and CDR2 FQNEAQ (reference sequence). V lost 7 bases to trimming and J lost 6 bases; unmatched junction nucleotides: 15. The CDR3 loop spans 16 amino acids. For the CDR3, the DNA is TGTGCCAGCACCTTCCTTACGGGGGACTACTTCAATGAGCAGTTCTTC. Translating it yields CASTFLTGDYFNEQFF.

This chain links TRBV19 with TRBJ1-5; 7 bases are shared with TRBD1. The germline gives CDR1 LNHDA, CDR2 SQIVND (reference sequence). The CDR3 totals 16 residues. Losses at the gene ends were 2 bases for V and 6 bases for J; bases not matched to a gene: 10. CDR3 in amino acids: CASSILTGHQPQPQHF. The CDR3 DNA sequence: TGTGCCAGTAGTATATTGACAGGGCACCAACCTCAGCCCCAGCATTTT. Filled out from reference TRBV19 and TRBJ1-5, the complete variable domain reads DGGITQSPKYLFRKEGQNVTLSCEQNLNHDAMYWYRQDPGQGLRLIYYSQIVNDFQKGDIAEGYSVSREKKESFPLTVTSAQKNPTAFYLCASSILTGHQPQPQHFGDGTRLSIL.

This chain joins TRBV19 and TRBJ1-4; the match to TRBD1 covers 10 bases. The V gene end was trimmed by 6 bases and the J gene end by 7 bases; junction bases not matched to a gene: 8. Germline loops: CDR1 LNHDA, CDR2 SQIVND (reference sequence). This CDR3 region has 15 residues. CDR3 protein: CASSHGQGEGEKLFF. The DNA of the CDR3 is TGTGCCAGTAGCCACGGACAGGGGGAAGGTGAAAAACTGTTTTTT.

On this clone: Additional DNA sequences in this sample encode the identical CDR3. The chain uses TRBV7-2 and TRBJ2-1, with 8 bases aligning to TRBD2. Germline V CDR1 and CDR2: SGHTA, FQGNSA. The V and J ends lost 5 bases and 2 bases, in that order; junction bases with no gene match: 5. This CDR3 comprises 15 residues. CDR3 DNA: TGTGCCAGCAGCCCAGGACTAGCTGCCTACAATGAGCAGTTCTTC. As protein: CASSPGLAAYNEQFF.

The rearrangement joins TRBV5-4 to TRBJ1-5; D remains unclear. This CDR3 region has 15 residues. Between the trimmed V and J ends, which lost 2 bases and 9 bases, there was a span of 18 bases. The germline gives CDR1 SGHNT, CDR2 YYREEE (reference sequence). The CDR3 DNA follows: TGTGCCAGCAGCTTTGACCCCTGGACTCCGGGGCCCCAGCATTTT. It translates to CASSFDPWTPGPQHF.

V is TRBV9 and J is TRBJ1-2; no clear D. Germline CDR1 and CDR2: SGDLS and YYNGEE. The CDR3 loop spans 15 amino acids. V was shortened by 3 bases and J by 0 bases, with 12 bases between the two germline ends. Here the CDR3 DNA reads TGTGCCAGCAGCGCTCGTCCGAGAGCTAACTATGGCTACACCTTC. As protein: CASSARPRANYGYTF.

This chain joins TRBV6-6 and TRBJ2-5; 8 nucleotides agree with TRBD1. J lost 4 bases, V lost 6 bases, and 10 bases had no gene match. The CDR3 consists of 15 residues. The germline V gene has CDR1 MNHNY and CDR2 SVGAGI (reference sequence). The CDR3 bases are TGTGCCAGCAGATTAGGACAGGGCGTAATAGAGACCCAGTACTTC. This translates into CASRLGQGVIETQYF.

This clone occurred once. The rearrangement joins TRBV6-5 to TRBJ1-2, with a tentative D call TRBD1 (5 bases). The V gene lost 6 bases and the J gene lost 5 bases, with 19 bases spanning the gap. Germline CDR1 reads MNHEY; CDR2 reads SVGAGI. CDR3 size: 15 residues. The CDR3 sequence: CASSSPGLSSYGYTF. CDR3 DNA: TGTGCCAGCAGCTCCCCGGGACTCAGCTCGTATGGCTACACCTTC.

V and J are TRBV19 and TRBJ1-2, with a tentative D call TRBD1 (5 bases). The germline V and J ends were trimmed by 9 bases and 6 bases, with 26 bases remaining between them. From germline, CDR1 is LNHDA and CDR2 SQIVND (reference sequence). The CDR3 covers 16 residues. The CDR3: CASPMGLAAPIHGYTF. The CDR3 bases are TGTGCCAGCCCGATGGGGCTGGCGGCGCCGATTCATGGCTACACCTTC.

The V gene is TRBV6-6, the J gene TRBJ2-2; possibly TRBD1 for D (6 bases). Per the germline V gene, CDR1 is MNHNY and CDR2 is SVGAGI (reference sequence). Trimming left V 5 bases short and J 4 bases short, with 17 bases between. There are 16 residues in the CDR3. The DNA for the CDR3 is TGTGCCAGCAGTCGACACGACTTAGGGGGCACCGGGGAGCTGTTTTTT. Its translation is CASSRHDLGGTGELFF.

The chain links TRBV28 to TRBJ1-2, with unresolved D. This CDR3 is built from 12 residues. V lost 2 bases and J lost 6, with 7 bases in between. Per the germline V gene, CDR1 is MDHEN and CDR2 is SYDVKM. CDR3 DNA: TGTGCCAGCAGTTTACCTTCCCATGGCTACACCTTC. Residues: CASSLPSHGYTF.

The chain has TRBV10-3 and TRBJ2-1, with D perhaps TRBD2 (5 bases). This CDR3 contains 13 residues. Trimming pared 3 bases from V and 8 bases from J, leaving 11 bases between. Germline CDR1 reads ENHRY; CDR2 reads SYGVKD. CDR3 sequence reads: CAISDSVSHEQFF. CDR3 DNA sequence: TGTGCCATCAGTGATAGCGTTAGCCATGAGCAGTTCTTC.

V is TRBV7-2 and J is TRBJ2-7, with 10 positions matching TRBD1. The CDR3 totals 15 residues. CDR1 SGHTA and CDR2 FQGNSA come from the germline V gene. V dropped 5 bases and J dropped 1; count of bases not matched to a gene: 5. CDR3 coding DNA: TGTGCCAGCAGCCCGGACAGGGGGACTTCCTACGAGCAGTACTTC. The encoded protein is CASSPDRGTSYEQYF.